This T cell receptor (beta chain) originates from a study of blood T cell repertoires in COVID-19. Study at large: Samples taken during acute and convalescent COVID-19 were collected in the United States, Italy and Spain. Sources were T cells, B-cell-depleted T cells, or PBMCs; the material itself was cDNA or gDNA.

The trim removed 3 bases at V and 4 bases at J, leaving 9 bases unmatched. This CDR3 is built from 17 residues. Looked up from germline, CDR1 is MNHEY and CDR2 is SMNVEV (reference sequence). The data were produced by immunoSEQ multiplex PCR, yet TCRdb's version contains in-frame clones alone and is incomplete. The sample includes some 160,000 clones, more than 65% of them seen just once. The receptor was isolated from a woman over 75 with acute or convalescent COVID-19. This chain uses TRBV27 with TRBJ2-7; TRBD2 aligns across 13 bases. The sample was peripheral blood. The CDR3, as DNA: TGTGCCAGCAGTTTCCGCAGGACTAGCGGGGGAGTATACGAGCAGTACTTC. This translates into CASSFRRTSGGVYEQYF.